One sample yielded the 24 T cell receptor beta chains listed below, sequenced in a study of Ad26.COV2.S vaccination and SARS-CoV-2 variants (TCRdb year 2021). The treatment or condition label of this sample denotes: about 20 received Ad26.COV2.S at low or high dose, single or two shots; about five received placebo; per-sample allocation not given. Repertoires of vaccine and placebo recipients were sequenced from samples collected on day 63 after the first injection. The library was prepared using the immunoSEQ multiplex PCR assay. Entries here come from immuneACCESS through TCRdb and include only in-frame sequences with V and J called. Some clones fail to appear in such tables; in the studies checked, an unresolved V gene covers under half of the shortfall, and the cause of the remainder is unknown. In all, the sample holds roughly 680,000 clones, and 70% to 90% of those were seen once. The leading ten clones occupy approximately 1.5% of the sample.

Specimen: peripheral blood, collected in a trial of Ad26.COV2.S vaccine versus placebo. These receptors were taken from a person aged 18-65 years who received the Ad26.COV2.S COVID-19 vaccine or a placebo.

The CDR3 loop is CASSPRGARSYEQYF. For the CDR3, the DNA is TGTGCCAGCAGCCCCCGGGGCGCCCGCTCCTACGAGCAGTACTTC. The chain has TRBV6-5 and TRBJ2-7; the D call may be TRBD1 or TRBD2 (5 bases each). The V gene's germline CDR1 is MNHEY and CDR2 SVGAGI. V dropped 6 bases and J dropped 0 bases, with 15 bases sitting between them. The CDR3 has 15 amino acids.

The CDR3: CASSTSITANEKLFF. CDR3 DNA: TGTGCCAGCTCGACCAGTATTACGGCGAATGAAAAACTGTTTTTT. This sequence joins TRBV18 and TRBJ1-4; no reliable D call. In germline, CDR1 is KGHSH, CDR2 LQKENI. This CDR3 region has 15 residues. Trimming removed 6 bases from V and 5 bases from J, with 16 bases in between.

This rearrangement joins TRBV11-3 to TRBJ2-3; D remains unclear. V was trimmed by 5 bases and J by 6 bases, leaving 18 bases between them. Germline CDR1 reads SGHNT; CDR2 reads YENEEA. The CDR3 has 15 amino acids. The CDR3 is CASSLSWSAGDTQYF. DNA for the CDR3: TGTGCCAGCAGCCTCTCCTGGTCCGCCGGGGATACGCAGTATTTT.

The rearrangement joins TRBV7-9 to TRBJ2-7; 9 bases align to TRBD1. There are 15 residues in the CDR3. Germline CDR1 is SEHNR and CDR2 is FQNEAQ (reference sequence). With V trimmed by 3 bases and J by 2 bases, 5 bases remained unmatched. The CDR3 reads CASSFQDRGPYEQYF. The DNA of the CDR3 is TGTGCCAGCAGCTTCCAGGACAGGGGACCCTACGAGCAGTACTTC.

The genes are TRBV10-3 and TRBJ2-7, with 7 bases that match TRBD1. The germline gives CDR1 ENHRY, CDR2 SYGVKD. The CDR3 is 15 residues long. The junction had 10 bases not matched to a gene; V was cut back by 6 bases and J by 2 bases. The CDR3 region is CAISSRGQYAYEQYF. The CDR3 DNA is TGTGCCATCAGCTCCCGGGGACAGTATGCCTACGAGCAGTACTTC.

The V and J genes are TRBV9 and TRBJ2-3, with D maybe TRBD2 (5 bases). CDR1 and CDR2 (germline): SGDLS, YYNGEE. Trimming removed 3 bases from V and 8 bases from J, with 10 bases in between. The CDR3 runs to 12 residues. The chain's CDR3 is CASSETRGTQYF. As DNA, the CDR3 is TGTGCCAGCAGCGAGACCCGGGGTACGCAGTATTTT.

V usage is TRBV13 and J usage is TRBJ2-1; 7 positions agree with TRBD1. The junction had 2 bases not matched to a gene; V was cut back by 4 bases and J by 2 bases. The CDR3 length is 14 residues. From germline, CDR1 is PRHDT and CDR2 FYEKMQ (reference sequence). For the CDR3, the DNA is TGTGCCAGCAGCTCTAGGGGGCCCTACAATGAGCAGTTCTTC. Translation gives CASSSRGPYNEQFF.

To note about this clone: This specimen includes other DNA sequences encoding the same CDR3. DNA of the CDR3: TGTGCCAGCAGTTGGGACAGCTATGGCTACACCTTC. Its protein product is CASSWDSYGYTF. The gene calls are TRBV7-2 and TRBJ1-2; 7 bases match TRBD1. V shed 6 bases and J 4 bases; nucleotides not matched to a gene: 2. The CDR3 is made up of 12 amino acids. Germline CDR1 SGHTA, CDR2 FQGNSA.

V is TRBV10-3 and J is TRBJ2-5; D is possibly TRBD2 (6 bases). Germline CDR1 is ENHRY and CDR2 is SYGVKD. The CDR3 loop spans 15 amino acids. Trimming took 0 bases from V and 5 from J, leaving 13 bases between them. The CDR3 sequence: CAISESRGAGETQYF. The CDR3 DNA reads TGTGCCATCAGTGAGTCGAGGGGCGCGGGGGAGACCCAGTACTTC.

This clone has a handful of counts. The V and J genes are TRBV7-9 and TRBJ2-7, with D maybe TRBD1 (6 bases). V lost 1 base and J 2 bases, leaving 15 bases between the germline ends. The germline V gene encodes CDR1 SEHNR and CDR2 FQNEAQ (reference sequence). CDR3 length equals 16 residues. This CDR3 reads CASSLDGRGYTYEQYF. The CDR3 coding sequence is TGTGCCAGCAGCTTAGATGGCAGGGGTTATACCTACGAGCAGTACTTC.

Turning to this clone: One end of the junction fails to match germline, which may point to a read error. The rearrangement links TRBV7-2 to TRBJ1-2; maybe TRBD1 (5 bases). The V gene's germline CDR1 is SGHTA and CDR2 FQGNSA. The CDR3 has 17 residues. CDR3 bases: TGTGCCAGCAGCCGCGGGACTTCGACTCTCTGGGCCTATGACTACACCTTC. Its translation: CASSRGTSTLWAYDYTF.

The V call is TRBV2, the J call TRBJ1-1; D unclear. The CDR3 spans 11 residues. Germline assignment: CDR1 SNHLY and CDR2 FYNNEI. V lost 4 bases to trimming and J lost 6 bases, with 6 bases between them. CDR3 coding DNA: TGTGCCAGCAGTGGATGGTCTGAAGCTTTCTTT. It translates to CASSGWSEAFF.

This clone came up a few times. The J gene is TRBJ2-4, the V gene TRBV6-4; D is tentatively TRBD1 or TRBD2 (5 bases each). Germline V gives CDR1 MRHNA, CDR2 SNTAGT. The length of the CDR3 is 14 residues. V was pared by 6 bases and J by 7 bases, with 16 bases between. The CDR3 bases are TGTGCCAGCAGCCAAGAGGGGTTTGGGAACATTCAGTACTTC. Translated: CASSQEGFGNIQYF.

This clone was detected only once. The gene calls are TRBV7-2 and TRBJ2-2; D is ambiguous. Trimming took 6 bases from V and 6 from J, leaving 8 bases between them. The CDR3 loop spans 12 amino acids. CDR1 SGHTA and CDR2 FQGNSA come from the germline V gene. The CDR3 reads CASSRASGELFF. The CDR3 DNA sequence: TGTGCCAGCAGTCGAGCTTCCGGGGAGCTGTTTTTT. The full variable domain, its missing parts supplied by reference TRBV7-2 and TRBJ2-2, is GAGVSQSPSNKVTEKGKDVELRCDPISGHTALYWYRQSLGQGLEFLIYFQGNSAPDKSGLPSDRFSAERTGGSVSTLTIQRTQQEDSAVYLCASSRASGELFFGEGSRLTVL.

Comment on this clone: This sample also contains other DNA sequences that code for the same CDR3. The rearrangement links TRBV6-2 or TRBV6-3 to TRBJ1-1; TRBD1 might be the D (5 bases). Germline V gives CDR1 MNHEY, CDR2 SVGEGT. This CDR3 spans 14 amino acids. V was pared by 2 bases and J by 0 bases, with 7 bases between. The CDR3: CASSYRQLNTEAFF. DNA of the CDR3: TGTGCCAGCAGTTACAGACAGTTGAACACTGAAGCTTTCTTT.

V and J are TRBV7-9 and TRBJ1-1, with unresolved D. V gave up 5 bases and J gave up 0 bases, with 7 bases separating them. This CDR3 contains 13 residues. Germline V gene sequence: CDR1 SEHNR, CDR2 FQNEAQ (reference sequence). For the CDR3, the DNA is TGTGCCAGCAGCCCGACCTTGAACACTGAAGCTTTCTTT. It is translated as CASSPTLNTEAFF.

The V call is TRBV11-2, the J call TRBJ2-3, with TRBD2 matching 11 bases. The CDR3 spans 18 residues. V gave up 3 bases and J gave up 0 bases; unmatched junction bases: 8. The germline CDR1 and CDR2 sequences are SGHAT and FQNNGV. CDR3 DNA: TGTGCCAGCAGCTTCGCACTAGCGGGAGTCGGGAGCACAGATACGCAGTATTTT. As protein: CASSFALAGVGSTDTQYF.

The J gene is TRBJ2-7, the V gene TRBV12-3 or TRBV12-4; TRBD2 matches at 11 bases. CDR3 length: 13 amino acids. Trimming cost V 8 bases and J 1 base; bases outside gene matches: 1. CDR3 bases: TGTGCCAGCCTAGCGGGGGGATCCTACGAGCAGTACTTC. Protein sequence: CASLAGGSYEQYF.

The chain links TRBV18 to TRBJ1-2, with TRBD1 matching over 8 bases. Germline-derived CDR1 and CDR2 are KGHSH and LQKENI. After removal of 4 bases from V and 3 bases from J, the junction contained 4 bases not matched to a gene. The CDR3 length is 14 residues. CDR3 coding DNA: TGTGCCAGCTCACTCGCAGGGGGCGACTATGGCTACACCTTC. Translating it yields CASSLAGGDYGYTF.

V is TRBV30 and J is TRBJ2-2, with unresolved D. Deletions cut 5 bases from V and 6 bases from J, with 13 bases between. The germline V gene encodes CDR1 GTSNPN and CDR2 SVGIG (reference sequence). The CDR3 is 13 amino acids. CDR3: CAWGWGGAGELFF. The DNA of the CDR3 is TGTGCCTGGGGCTGGGGTGGGGCCGGGGAGCTGTTTTTT.

This chain connects TRBV11-2 to TRBJ1-3; 7 bases are a match to TRBD1. Germline trimming cut 4 bases from V and 4 bases from J; bases unmatched to any gene: 4. Germline-derived CDR1 and CDR2 are SGHAT and FQNNGV. The CDR3 covers 14 residues. The CDR3 is CASSSDRAGNTIYF. DNA of the CDR3: TGTGCCAGCAGCTCCGACAGGGCCGGAAACACCATATATTTT.

The chain's CDR3 is CASSFDREETQYF. CDR3 coding DNA: TGTGCCAGCAGCTTCGACAGGGAAGAGACCCAGTACTTC. The V gene is TRBV5-4, the J gene TRBJ2-5; 7 positions agree with TRBD1. V dropped 2 bases and J dropped 3; count of bases not matched to a gene: 1. CDR3 length: 13 amino acids. In germline, CDR1 is SGHNT, CDR2 YYREEE (reference sequence).

The V gene is TRBV29-1, the J gene TRBJ1-1; D remains unclear. The CDR3 extends over 16 amino acids. Germline loops: CDR1 SQVTM, CDR2 ANQGSEA. Trimming removed 5 bases from V and 0 bases from J, with 19 bases in between. This CDR3 reads CSVSLTLVALNTEAFF. The CDR3 DNA reads as TGCAGCGTTTCACTTACCTTGGTGGCCTTGAACACTGAAGCTTTCTTT.

The chain combines TRBV11-3 with TRBJ2-7, with D perhaps TRBD2 (6 bases). The germline V gene encodes CDR1 SGHNT and CDR2 YENEEA. V was trimmed by 2 bases and J by 7 bases, leaving 12 bases between them. The CDR3 covers 13 residues. The CDR3 DNA reads TGTGCCAGCAGCTTATTGGAGGGATTAGAGCAGTACTTC. It yields the protein CASSLLEGLEQYF.